This TCR beta chain was captured by sequencing in a study of OX40 agonist ivuxolimab in advanced cancers. Study results and caveats: In CD8+ T cells, expanded clones were on average more numerous than in CD4+.

Assay used: immunoSEQ multiplex PCR; TCRdb lists only in-frame clones, some missing. The repertoire has approximately 100,000 clones, 90% of them found once; the top ten carry approximately 0.34%. Germline V gives CDR1 MGHRA, CDR2 YSYEKL. V was clipped by 2 bases and J by 2 bases; unmatched bases: 11. The CDR3 sequence is 18 residues long. Of note for this clone: As yet, its antigen is unknown.

The V gene is TRBV4-1, the J gene TRBJ2-3, with 9 positions matching TRBD2. The sequence derives from an adult with an advanced solid tumor such as melanoma, head and neck, liver or kidney cancer. The sequencing here drew on CD4+ or CD8+ T cells sorted from blood, taken in a trial of the OX40 agonist ivuxolimab. The CDR3 spells CASSQQVPRGLATDTQYF. For the CDR3, the DNA is TGCGCCAGCAGCCAACAAGTTCCTCGGGGACTAGCCACAGATACGCAGTATTTT.